A single sample is the source of the 2 T cell receptor beta chains below, sequenced in a study of blood T cells in healthy people across ages. The authors ran a second PCR of about 7 to 11 cycles using a sample-barcoded 5' primer and a J-beta primer mix. TCRdb reprocessed the 5' RACE reads with MiXCR, giving one entry per CDR3 protein. The data contain 590,000 or so distinct CDR3 sequences, under 30% of them seen just once; the ten biggest clones take up 15% to 19%. Sequenced: blood. These receptors originate from a woman aged 80 or over in good health.

This clonotype was seen at least ten times. The rearrangement links TRBV27 to TRBJ2-7; D may match TRBD1 or TRBD2 (5 bases each). V was shortened by 5 bases and J by 2 bases, with 19 bases between the two germline ends. Germline-derived CDR1 and CDR2 are MNHEY and SMNVEV (reference sequence). The CDR3 extends over 16 amino acids. DNA of the CDR3: TGTGCCAGCAGTATAAGAACCGGGACGCAAACCTACGAGCAGTACTTC. It specifies CASSIRTGTQTYEQYF.

This clonotype was detected a few times. CDR3 in amino acids: CASTEGGPAFF. CDR3 in DNA: TGTGCCAGCACCGAGGGGGGACCGGCTTTCTTT. The genes are TRBV6-1 and TRBJ1-1, with D possibly matching TRBD1 (6 bases). Germline CDR1 reads MNHNS; CDR2 reads SASEGT. With 7 bases removed from V and 11 bases from J, the gap between germline ends came to 14 bases. CDR3 size: 11 residues.